This T cell receptor (beta chain) stems from a study of blood T cells in healthy people across ages. Overall study findings and caveats: The recorded TCR beta diversity per million T cells decreased in a roughly linear manner with age. It was not known whether donors were CMV positive (a possible confounder of expanded clonotype changes).

Points on this clonotype: Its antigen is not known.

The CDR3 extends over 16 amino acids. The germline V and J ends were trimmed by 5 bases and 4 bases, with 18 bases remaining between them. From germline, CDR1 is SEHNR and CDR2 FQNEAQ (reference sequence). The use of a sample-barcoded 5' primer and a J-beta primer mix characterized a second PCR of about 7 to 12 cycles. Template switching added a 12-random-nucleotide identifier to every cDNA molecule. Every sample gave at least 3 million paired-end reads containing CDR3. TCRdb itself ran the 5' RACE reads through MiXCR, one entry per CDR3 protein. Among about a million distinct CDR3 sequences listed, roughly two fifths were seen once.

Material: blood. The gene calls are TRBV7-9 and TRBJ1-5; TRBD1 might be the D (6 bases). This TCR derives from a man aged 18-30 years in good health. The CDR3 region is CASSNRDFGGNQPQHF. CDR3 nucleotides: TGTGCCAGCAGCAACAGGGACTTTGGGGGTAATCAGCCCCAGCATTTT.